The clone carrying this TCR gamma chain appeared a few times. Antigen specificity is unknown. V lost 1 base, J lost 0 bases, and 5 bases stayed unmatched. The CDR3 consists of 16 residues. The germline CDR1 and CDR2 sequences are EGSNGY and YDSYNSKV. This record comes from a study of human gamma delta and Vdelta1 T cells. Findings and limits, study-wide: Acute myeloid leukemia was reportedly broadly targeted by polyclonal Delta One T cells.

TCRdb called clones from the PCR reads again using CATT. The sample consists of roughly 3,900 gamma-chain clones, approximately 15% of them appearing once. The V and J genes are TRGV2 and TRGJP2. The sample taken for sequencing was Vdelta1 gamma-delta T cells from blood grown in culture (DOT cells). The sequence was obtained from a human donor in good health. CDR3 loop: CATWDGDHSSDWIKTF. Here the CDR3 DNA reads TGTGCCACCTGGGACGGCGACCATAGTAGTGATTGGATCAAGACGTTT.